These 3 T cell receptor beta chains originate from one sample sequenced in a study of blood T cell repertoires in COVID-19. Assay used: immunoSEQ multiplex PCR; TCRdb lists only in-frame clones, some missing. The table has some 180,000 clones, 90% seen once. What was sequenced was peripheral blood. The receptors were gathered from a man in his forties or fifties with acute or convalescent COVID-19.

This sequence joins TRBV7-9 and TRBJ1-4; D remains unclear. Germline CDR1 is SEHNR and CDR2 is FQNEAQ (reference sequence). V was pared by 6 bases and J by 0 bases, with 8 bases between. The CDR3 sequence is 14 residues long. The CDR3 loop is CASSLLATNEKLFF. CDR3 in DNA: TGTGCCAGCAGTCTACTTGCAACTAATGAAAAACTGTTTTTT.

V usage is TRBV29-1 and J usage is TRBJ2-1; D is unclear. V gave up 3 bases and J gave up 0 bases, with 3 bases separating them. CDR3 length equals 12 residues. Germline CDR1 SQVTM, CDR2 ANQGSEA. The CDR3 nucleotides read TGCAGCGTTGACAGCTCCTACAATGAGCAGTTCTTC. It yields the protein CSVDSSYNEQFF.

This clone showed up just once. This chain connects TRBV5-1 to TRBJ1-4; 8 bases are a match to TRBD1. The length of the CDR3 is 13 residues. J gave up 10 bases and V 4 bases, and 6 bases lay outside the gene matches. Germline V CDR1 and CDR2: SGHRS, YFSETQ. In DNA, the CDR3 is TGCGCCAGCAGCCATGGACAGGGACCAAAACTGTTTTTT. It yields the protein CASSHGQGPKLFF.